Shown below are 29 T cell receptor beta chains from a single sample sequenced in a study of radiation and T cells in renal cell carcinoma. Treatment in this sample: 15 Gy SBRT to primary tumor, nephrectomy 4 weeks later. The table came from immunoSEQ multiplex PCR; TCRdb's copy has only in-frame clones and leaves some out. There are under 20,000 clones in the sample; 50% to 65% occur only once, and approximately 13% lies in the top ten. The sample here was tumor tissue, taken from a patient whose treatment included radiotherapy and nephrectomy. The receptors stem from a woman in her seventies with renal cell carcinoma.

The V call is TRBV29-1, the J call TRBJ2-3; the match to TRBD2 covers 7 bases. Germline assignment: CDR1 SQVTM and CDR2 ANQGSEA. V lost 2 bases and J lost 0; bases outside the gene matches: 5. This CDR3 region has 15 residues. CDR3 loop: CSVELAVRSTDTQYF. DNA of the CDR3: TGCAGCGTTGAACTAGCGGTAAGGAGCACAGATACGCAGTATTTT.

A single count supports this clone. CDR3 nucleotides: TGTGCCAGCAGCGCCCCTACGACAGGGTACTCCCCAGGGGAAAAACTGTTTTTT. Its translation is CASSAPTTGYSPGEKLFF. This chain joins TRBV7-2 and TRBJ1-4; TRBD1 agrees at 7 bases. V dropped 5 bases and J dropped 8; count of bases not matched to a gene: 20. Germline values: CDR1 SGHTA, CDR2 FQGNSA. There are 18 residues in the CDR3.

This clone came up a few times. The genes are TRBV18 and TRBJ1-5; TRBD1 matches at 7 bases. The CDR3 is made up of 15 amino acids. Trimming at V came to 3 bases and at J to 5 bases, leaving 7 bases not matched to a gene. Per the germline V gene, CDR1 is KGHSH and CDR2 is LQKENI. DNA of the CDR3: TGTGCCAGCTCACCGTGGGACAGCTCCTATCAGCCCCAGCATTTT. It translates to CASSPWDSSYQPQHF.

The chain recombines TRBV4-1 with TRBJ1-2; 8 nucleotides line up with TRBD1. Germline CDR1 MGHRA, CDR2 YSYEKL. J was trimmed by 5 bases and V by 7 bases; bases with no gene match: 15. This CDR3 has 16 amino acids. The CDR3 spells CASIPTPGGAWYGYTF. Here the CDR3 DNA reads TGCGCCAGCATCCCAACCCCAGGGGGCGCATGGTATGGCTACACCTTC.

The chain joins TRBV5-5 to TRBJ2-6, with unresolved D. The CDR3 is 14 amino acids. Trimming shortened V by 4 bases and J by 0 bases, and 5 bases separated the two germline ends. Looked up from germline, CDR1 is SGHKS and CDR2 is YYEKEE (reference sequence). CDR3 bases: TGTGCCAGCAGCGTGAGCTCTGGGGCCAACGTCCTGACTTTC. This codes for CASSVSSGANVLTF.

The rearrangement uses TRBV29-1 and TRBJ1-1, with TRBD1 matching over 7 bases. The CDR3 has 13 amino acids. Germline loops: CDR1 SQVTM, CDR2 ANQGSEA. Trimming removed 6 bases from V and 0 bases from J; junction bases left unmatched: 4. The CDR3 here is CSVVGQLNTEAFF. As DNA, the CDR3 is TGCAGCGTGGTGGGACAGCTGAACACTGAAGCTTTCTTT. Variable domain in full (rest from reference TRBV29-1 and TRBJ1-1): SAVISQKPSRDICQRGTSLTIQCQVDSQVTMMFWYRQQPGQSLTLIATANQGSEATYESGFVIDKFPISRPNLTFSTLTVSNMSPEDSSIYLCSVVGQLNTEAFFGQGTRLTVV.

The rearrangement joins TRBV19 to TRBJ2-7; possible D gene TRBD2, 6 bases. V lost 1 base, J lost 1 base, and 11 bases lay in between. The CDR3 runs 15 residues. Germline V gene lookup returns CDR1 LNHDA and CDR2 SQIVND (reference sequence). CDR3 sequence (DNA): TGTGCCAGTAGTATAGCTCGGGGGACTTCCTACGAGCAGTACTTC. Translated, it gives CASSIARGTSYEQYF.

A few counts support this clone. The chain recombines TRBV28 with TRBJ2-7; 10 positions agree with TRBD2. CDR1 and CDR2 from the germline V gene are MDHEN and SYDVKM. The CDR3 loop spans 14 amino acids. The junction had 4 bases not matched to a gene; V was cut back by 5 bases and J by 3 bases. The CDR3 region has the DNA TGTGCCAGCAGTCGACTAGCGGGTATCTACGAGCAGTACTTC. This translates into CASSRLAGIYEQYF.

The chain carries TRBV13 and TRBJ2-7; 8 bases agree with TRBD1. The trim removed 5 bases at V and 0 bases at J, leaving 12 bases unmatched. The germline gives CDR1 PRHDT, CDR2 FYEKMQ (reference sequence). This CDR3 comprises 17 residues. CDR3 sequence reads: CASSAGQGQFHSYEQYF. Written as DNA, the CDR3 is TGTGCCAGCAGCGCTGGACAGGGCCAATTCCACTCCTACGAGCAGTACTTC. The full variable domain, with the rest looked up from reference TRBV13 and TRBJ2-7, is AAGVIQSPRHLIKEKRETATLKCYPIPRHDTVYWYQQGPGQDPQFLISFYEKMQSDKGSIPDRFSAQQFSDYHSELNMSSLELGDSALYFCASSAGQGQFHSYEQYFGPGTRLTVT.

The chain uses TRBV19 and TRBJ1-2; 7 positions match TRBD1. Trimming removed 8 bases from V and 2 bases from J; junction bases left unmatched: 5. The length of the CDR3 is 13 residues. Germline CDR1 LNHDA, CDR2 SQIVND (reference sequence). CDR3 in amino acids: CASGQVSNYGYTF. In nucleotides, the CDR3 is TGTGCCAGTGGACAGGTTTCCAACTATGGCTACACCTTC.

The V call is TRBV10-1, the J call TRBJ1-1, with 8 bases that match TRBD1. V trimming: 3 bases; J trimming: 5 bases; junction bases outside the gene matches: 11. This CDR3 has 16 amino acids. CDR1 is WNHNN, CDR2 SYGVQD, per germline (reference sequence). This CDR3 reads CASSDPPDRAKTEAFF. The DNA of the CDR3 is TGCGCCAGCAGTGACCCTCCGGACAGGGCGAAGACTGAAGCTTTCTTT.

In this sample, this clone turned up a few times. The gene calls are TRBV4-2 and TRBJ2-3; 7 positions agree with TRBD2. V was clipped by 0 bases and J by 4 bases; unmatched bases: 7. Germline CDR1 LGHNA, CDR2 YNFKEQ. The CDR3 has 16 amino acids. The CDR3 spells CASSQETGGGADTQYF. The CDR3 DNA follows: TGTGCCAGCAGCCAAGAAACGGGGGGAGGGGCAGATACGCAGTATTTT.

CDR3 sequence (DNA): TGTGCCAGCAGTGAACGGAGAGGGTATACGGAGACCCAGTACTTC. This sequence encodes CASSERRGYTETQYF. The V gene is TRBV6-1, the J gene TRBJ2-5; possible D gene TRBD2, 5 bases. The germline gives CDR1 MNHNS, CDR2 SASEGT. The CDR3 extends over 15 amino acids. With 2 bases removed from V and 5 bases from J, the gap between germline ends came to 15 bases.

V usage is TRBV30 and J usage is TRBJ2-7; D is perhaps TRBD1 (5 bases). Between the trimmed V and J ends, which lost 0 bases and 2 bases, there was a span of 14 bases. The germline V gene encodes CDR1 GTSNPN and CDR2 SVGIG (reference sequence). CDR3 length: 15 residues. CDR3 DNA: TGTGCCTGGAGTGTAGGGCAGGGCGCGACCTACGAGCAGTACTTC. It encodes CAWSVGQGATYEQYF. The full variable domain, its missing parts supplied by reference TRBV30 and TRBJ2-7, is SQTIHQWPATLVQPVGSPLSLECTVEGTSNPNLYWYRQAAGRGLQLLFYSVGIGQISSEVPQNLSASRPQDRQFILSSKKLLLSDSGFYLCAWSVGQGATYEQYFGPGTRLTVT.

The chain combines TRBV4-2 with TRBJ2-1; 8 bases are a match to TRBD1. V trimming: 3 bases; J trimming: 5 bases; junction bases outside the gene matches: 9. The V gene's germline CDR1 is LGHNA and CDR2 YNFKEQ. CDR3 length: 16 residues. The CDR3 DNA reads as TGTGCCAGCAGCCAGGGGCCCGGACAGGGCCACAATGAGCAGTTCTTC. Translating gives CASSQGPGQGHNEQFF.

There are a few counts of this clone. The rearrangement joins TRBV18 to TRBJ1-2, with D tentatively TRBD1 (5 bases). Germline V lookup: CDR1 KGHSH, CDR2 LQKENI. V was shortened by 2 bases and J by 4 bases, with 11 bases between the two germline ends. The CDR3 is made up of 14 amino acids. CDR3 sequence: CASSPTQGPYGYTF. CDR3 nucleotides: TGTGCCAGCTCACCAACCCAGGGTCCCTATGGCTACACCTTC.

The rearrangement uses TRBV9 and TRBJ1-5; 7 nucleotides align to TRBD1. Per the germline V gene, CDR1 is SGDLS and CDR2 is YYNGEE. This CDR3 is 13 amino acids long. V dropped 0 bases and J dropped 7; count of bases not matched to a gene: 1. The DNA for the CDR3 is TGTGCCAGCAGCGTAGGGGACAGCCAGCCCCAGCATTTT. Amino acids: CASSVGDSQPQHF. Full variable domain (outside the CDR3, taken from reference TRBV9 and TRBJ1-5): DSGVTQTPKHLITATGQRVTLRCSPRSGDLSVYWYQQSLDQGLQFLIQYYNGEERAKGNILERFSAQQFPDLHSELNLSSLELGDSALYFCASSVGDSQPQHFGDGTRLSIL.

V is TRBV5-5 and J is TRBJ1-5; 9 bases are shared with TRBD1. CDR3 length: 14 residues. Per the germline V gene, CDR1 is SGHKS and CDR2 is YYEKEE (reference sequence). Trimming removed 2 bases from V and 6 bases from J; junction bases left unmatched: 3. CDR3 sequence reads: CASSFGQGSQPQHF. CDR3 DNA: TGTGCCAGCAGCTTTGGACAGGGGAGTCAGCCCCAGCATTTT.

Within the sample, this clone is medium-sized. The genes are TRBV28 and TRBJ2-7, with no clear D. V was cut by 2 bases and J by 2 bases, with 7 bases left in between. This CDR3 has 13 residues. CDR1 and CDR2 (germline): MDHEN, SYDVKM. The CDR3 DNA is TGTGCCAGCAGTTTAGGGCTTACCTACGAGCAGTACTTC. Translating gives CASSLGLTYEQYF.

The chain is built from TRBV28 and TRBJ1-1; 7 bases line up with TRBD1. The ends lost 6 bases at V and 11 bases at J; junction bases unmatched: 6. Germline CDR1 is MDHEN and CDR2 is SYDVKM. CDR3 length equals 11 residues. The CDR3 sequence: CASRDDREAFF. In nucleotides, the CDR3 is TGTGCCAGCAGGGATGACAGGGAGGCTTTCTTT.

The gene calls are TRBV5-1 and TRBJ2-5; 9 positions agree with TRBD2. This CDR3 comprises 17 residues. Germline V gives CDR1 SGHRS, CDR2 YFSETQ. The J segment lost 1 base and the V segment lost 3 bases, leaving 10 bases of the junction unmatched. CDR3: CASSWGASGGFQETQYF. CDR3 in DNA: TGCGCCAGCAGCTGGGGTGCAAGCGGGGGGTTCCAAGAGACCCAGTACTTC.

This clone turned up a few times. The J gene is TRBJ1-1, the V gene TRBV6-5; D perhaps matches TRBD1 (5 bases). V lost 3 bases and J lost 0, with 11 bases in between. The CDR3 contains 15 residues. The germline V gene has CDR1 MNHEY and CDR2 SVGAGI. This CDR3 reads CASSYKGPMNTEAFF. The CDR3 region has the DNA TGTGCCAGCAGTTATAAGGGGCCCATGAACACTGAAGCTTTCTTT.

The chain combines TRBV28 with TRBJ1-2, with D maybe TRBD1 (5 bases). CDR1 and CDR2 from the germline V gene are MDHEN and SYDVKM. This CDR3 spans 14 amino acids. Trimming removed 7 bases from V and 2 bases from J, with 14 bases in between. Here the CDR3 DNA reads TGTGCCAGCACCCCGGGGCGGTCCAACTATGGCTACACCTTC. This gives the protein CASTPGRSNYGYTF.

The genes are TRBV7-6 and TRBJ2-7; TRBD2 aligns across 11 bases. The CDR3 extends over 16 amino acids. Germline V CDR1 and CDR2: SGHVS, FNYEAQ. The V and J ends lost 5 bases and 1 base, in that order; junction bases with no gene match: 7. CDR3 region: CASSPVAGGPSYEQYF. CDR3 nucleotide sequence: TGTGCCAGCAGCCCGGTAGCGGGGGGGCCGTCCTACGAGCAGTACTTC.

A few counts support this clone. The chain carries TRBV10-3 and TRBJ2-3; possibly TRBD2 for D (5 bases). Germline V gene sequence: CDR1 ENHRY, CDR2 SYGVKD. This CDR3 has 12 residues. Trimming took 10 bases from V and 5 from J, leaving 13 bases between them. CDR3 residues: CATSFRGDTQYF. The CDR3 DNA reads TGTGCCACCTCATTTCGGGGAGATACGCAGTATTTT.

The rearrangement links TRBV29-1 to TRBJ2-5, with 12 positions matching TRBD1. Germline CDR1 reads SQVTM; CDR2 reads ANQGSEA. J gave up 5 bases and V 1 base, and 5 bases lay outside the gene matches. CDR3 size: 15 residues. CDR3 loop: CSVEGDRGRGETQYF. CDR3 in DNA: TGCAGCGTTGAAGGGGACAGGGGGCGGGGGGAGACCCAGTACTTC.

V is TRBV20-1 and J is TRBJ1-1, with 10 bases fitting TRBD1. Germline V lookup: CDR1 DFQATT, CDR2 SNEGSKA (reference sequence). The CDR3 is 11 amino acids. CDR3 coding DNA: TGCAGCCGGGACAGGGGCACTGAAGCTTTCTTT. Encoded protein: CSRDRGTEAFF.

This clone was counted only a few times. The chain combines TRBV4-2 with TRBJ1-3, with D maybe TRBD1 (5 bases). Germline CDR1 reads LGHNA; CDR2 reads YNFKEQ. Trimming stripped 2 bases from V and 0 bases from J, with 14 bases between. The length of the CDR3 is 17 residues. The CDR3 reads CASSQPGRYDSGNTIYF. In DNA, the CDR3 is TGTGCCAGCAGCCAACCGGGACGGTACGACTCTGGAAACACCATATATTTT.

The CDR3 nucleotides read TGTGCCAGCAGCTGGGGCTTAAGGGGGGCGTACGAGCAGTACTTC. It encodes CASSWGLRGAYEQYF. This chain links TRBV7-2 with TRBJ2-7, with D possibly called TRBD1 or TRBD2 (6 bases each). This CDR3 contains 15 residues. From germline, CDR1 is SGHTA and CDR2 FQGNSA. Trimming cost V 4 bases and J 4 bases, with 17 bases left between them.